Listed here is a single T cell receptor beta chain. The data belong to a study of control samples from healthy donors and cancer patients. Sequencing used immunoSEQ multiplex PCR; TCRdb keeps in-frame clones, though not all of them. Of tens of thousands of clones listed, roughly 82% are singletons. This CDR3 has 15 residues. J gave up 4 bases and V 1 base, and 4 bases lay outside the gene matches. Germline CDR1 SGHVS, CDR2 FNYEAQ. Sequencing input: blood. The receptor's source is a man in his fifties or sixties in good health. V and J are TRBV7-6 and TRBJ1-5; 7 bases align to TRBD1. CDR3 nucleotide sequence: TGTGCCAGCAGCTTAGAAGCAGGGGGGAATCAGCCCCAGCATTTT. Translating gives CASSLEAGGNQPQHF.